This entry lists 26 T cell receptor beta chains sequenced from one sample in a study of cytotoxic CD8 clonotypes in ibrutinib-treated CLL. The data were produced by immunoSEQ multiplex PCR, yet TCRdb's version contains in-frame clones alone and is incomplete. This sample has approximately 60,000 clones, with roughly three fifths found just once. The sequenced sample was PBMCs, obtained after 24 months of ibrutinib treatment. Receptors were obtained from a human donor with chronic lymphocytic leukemia.

As concerns this clone: The same CDR3 also results from other DNA sequences found in this sample. The V and J genes are TRBV27 and TRBJ2-4; D call uncertain. The length of the CDR3 is 13 residues. In germline, CDR1 is MNHEY, CDR2 SMNVEV (reference sequence). V lost 3 bases to trimming and J lost 1 base, with 4 bases between them. The CDR3 protein is CASSFSAKNIQYF. CDR3 in DNA: TGTGCCAGCAGTTTTAGTGCCAAAAACATTCAGTACTTC.

By frequency in the sample, this clone is medium-sized. The chain recombines TRBV2 with TRBJ1-2; perhaps TRBD1 as D (6 bases). Germline CDR1 is SNHLY and CDR2 is FYNNEI. There are 13 residues in the CDR3. V gave up 6 bases and J gave up 6 bases, with 14 bases separating them. The DNA of the CDR3 is TGTGCCAGCAGAGCCCAGGGGCGCAATGGCTACACCTTC. It specifies CASRAQGRNGYTF.

This clone occurred a few times. V and J are TRBV2 and TRBJ2-2, with D perhaps being TRBD1 or TRBD2 (5 bases each). The CDR3 consists of 13 residues. The germline V gene has CDR1 SNHLY and CDR2 FYNNEI. V was clipped by 1 base and J by 6 bases, with 6 bases between them. CDR3 DNA: TGTGCCAGCAGTGAAGTGGGGGCCGGGGAGCTGTTTTTT. Translation gives CASSEVGAGELFF. The complete variable domain, with remaining parts taken from reference TRBV2 and TRBJ2-2, reads EPEVTQTPSHQVTQMGQEVILRCVPISNHLYFYWYRQILGQKVEFLVSFYNNEISEKSEIFDDQFSVERPDGSNFTLKIRSTKLEDSAMYFCASSEVGAGELFFGEGSRLTVL.

The rearrangement joins TRBV6-5 to TRBJ1-5, with D possibly TRBD1 on 6 matching bases. There are 15 residues in the CDR3. Germline V gene lookup returns CDR1 MNHEY and CDR2 SVGAGI. V was pared by 4 bases and J by 2 bases, with 12 bases between. This CDR3 is CASSSGDLGNQPQHF. In DNA, the CDR3 is TGTGCCAGCAGTTCAGGGGATCTAGGCAATCAGCCCCAGCATTTT.

This chain links TRBV10-3 with TRBJ1-1, with D maybe TRBD1 (5 bases). Trimming took 6 bases from V and 2 from J, leaving 10 bases between them. This CDR3 region has 13 residues. CDR1 and CDR2 (germline): ENHRY, SYGVKD. This CDR3 is CAISPGPNTEAFF. The CDR3 region has the DNA TGTGCCATCAGCCCGGGACCAAACACTGAAGCTTTCTTT.

V and J are TRBV19 and TRBJ1-2; D unclear. Between the trimmed V and J ends, which lost 0 bases and 5 bases, there was a span of 7 bases. The germline gives CDR1 LNHDA, CDR2 SQIVND (reference sequence). CDR3 length: 13 residues. CDR3 sequence reads: CASSIDYSYGYTF. DNA of the CDR3: TGTGCCAGTAGTATAGATTACAGTTATGGCTACACCTTC.

This rearrangement joins TRBV6-4 to TRBJ2-1, with 9 bases aligning to TRBD2. The CDR3 consists of 15 residues. J lost 5 bases, V lost 7 bases, and 9 bases had no gene match. Per germline, CDR1 MRHNA and CDR2 SNTAGT. Written as DNA, the CDR3 is TGTGCCAGCAATGCGGCGGGAGGGCCTGACAATGAGCAGTTCTTC. This gives the protein CASNAAGGPDNEQFF.

The chain joins TRBV28 to TRBJ2-1; 9 bases line up with TRBD2. The germline gives CDR1 MDHEN, CDR2 SYDVKM. With 4 bases clipped from V and 0 bases from J, the junction kept 7 bases outside the gene matches. CDR3 length: 17 amino acids. The CDR3: CASSYTSGFSSYNEQFF. The CDR3 DNA reads TGTGCCAGCAGTTATACTAGCGGGTTTAGCTCCTACAATGAGCAGTTCTTC.

This clone was recorded at least ten times. The chain carries TRBV14 and TRBJ1-2; D is perhaps TRBD1 (5 bases). V lost 4 bases and J 6 bases, leaving 12 bases between the germline ends. From germline, CDR1 is SGHDN and CDR2 FVKESK. The CDR3 runs to 13 residues. DNA of the CDR3: TGTGCCAGCAGCCGCATTCAGGGAGATGGCTACACCTTC. Protein: CASSRIQGDGYTF.

The chain uses TRBV7-7 and TRBJ2-3; D gene ambiguous. Germline lookup yields CDR1 SSHAT and CDR2 FNYEAQ (reference sequence). The CDR3 runs to 15 residues. V gave up 1 base and J gave up 6 bases, with 14 bases separating them. This chain's CDR3 is CASSLGTEVGDTQYF. CDR3 nucleotide sequence: TGTGCCAGCAGCTTAGGGACCGAGGTTGGGGATACGCAGTATTTT.

The chain is built from TRBV28 and TRBJ2-7; 16 positions agree with TRBD2. Unmatched junction bases numbered 8, after V lost 3 bases and J lost 3 bases. This CDR3 region has 18 residues. Germline V gene data show CDR1 as MDHEN and CDR2 as SYDVKM. CDR3 region: CASSFATGLAGGNYEQYV. The DNA of the CDR3 is TGTGCCAGCAGTTTTGCGACGGGACTAGCGGGGGGGAACTACGAGCAGTACGTC.

The rearrangement uses TRBV11-2 and TRBJ2-2; D might be TRBD1 (6 bases). There are 15 residues in the CDR3. The V gene's germline CDR1 is SGHAT and CDR2 FQNNGV. V was clipped by 3 bases and J by 1 base, with 9 bases between them. Here the CDR3 reads CASSLATGNTGELFF. As DNA, the CDR3 is TGTGCCAGCAGCTTGGCGACAGGGAACACCGGGGAGCTGTTTTTT.

This chain connects TRBV4-1 to TRBJ2-5; 10 bases are shared with TRBD1. With V trimmed by 1 base and J by 2 bases, 4 bases remained unmatched. The CDR3 has 16 amino acids. In germline, CDR1 is MGHRA, CDR2 YSYEKL. The CDR3 DNA sequence: TGCGCCAGCAGCCAAGTAAGGGGACAGGGGCAAGAGACCCAGTACTTC. This translates into CASSQVRGQGQETQYF.

This clone was seen more than once but under ten times. This chain connects TRBV2 to TRBJ2-1; D not resolved. The germline CDR1 and CDR2 sequences are SNHLY and FYNNEI. V gave up 7 bases and J gave up 6 bases, with 10 bases separating them. CDR3 length: 12 residues. CDR3 amino acids: CASNRVRNEQFF. The DNA of the CDR3 is TGTGCCAGCAATCGGGTGCGCAATGAGCAGTTCTTC.

This clone was observed a handful of times. V and J are TRBV2 and TRBJ2-5; possibly TRBD1 for D (6 bases). This CDR3 region has 12 residues. Trimming pared 7 bases from V and 4 bases from J, leaving 10 bases between. CDR1 SNHLY and CDR2 FYNNEI come from the germline V gene. CDR3 amino acids: CASKGDGETQYF. For the CDR3, the DNA is TGTGCCAGCAAGGGGGACGGAGAGACCCAGTACTTC.

This sequence joins TRBV5-1 and TRBJ2-3; D may match TRBD1 or TRBD2 (5 bases each). The V end lost 9 bases, the J end lost 1 base, and 12 bases lay between the germline ends. Germline V gene data show CDR1 as SGHRS and CDR2 as YFSETQ. The CDR3 spans 13 residues. CDR3 region: CATRDGGTDTQYF. In DNA form, the CDR3 reads TGCGCCACCAGGGACGGAGGCACAGATACGCAGTATTTT.

This chain links TRBV29-1 with TRBJ2-2, with D tentatively TRBD2 (6 bases). The CDR3 consists of 12 residues. Germline CDR1 reads SQVTM; CDR2 reads ANQGSEA. The ends were cut back, 8 bases at V and 4 bases at J, with 11 bases in the middle. This chain's CDR3 is CSLKAGTGELFF. CDR3 nucleotides: TGCAGCTTGAAAGCGGGCACCGGGGAGCTGTTTTTT.

This clone was counted a few times. The rearrangement links TRBV19 to TRBJ2-2; TRBD2 might be the D (5 bases). The CDR3 has 16 amino acids. Germline V CDR1 and CDR2: LNHDA, SQIVND (reference sequence). V gave up 7 bases and J gave up 4 bases, with 19 bases separating them. CDR3 coding DNA: TGTGCCAGTAAGGTGGGCGGGTCCCGCGTCACCGGGGAGCTGTTTTTT. This sequence encodes CASKVGGSRVTGELFF.

In its sample, this clone was seen a few times. Additional DNA sequences in this sample encode the identical CDR3. The chain links TRBV7-8 to TRBJ2-7; TRBD2 might be the D (7 bases). Germline loops: CDR1 SGHVS, CDR2 FQNEAQ. The CDR3 contains 15 residues. V dropped 1 base and J dropped 6 bases, with 16 bases sitting between them. The CDR3 DNA follows: TGTGCCAGCAGCTTAGGAGGGGGGGGAGGGGCCGAGCAGTACGTC. Amino acid sequence: CASSLGGGGGAEQYV.

V is TRBV4-1 and J is TRBJ2-3, with TRBD2 matching over 12 bases. Per germline, CDR1 MGHRA and CDR2 YSYEKL. Trimming cost V 4 bases and J 2 bases; bases outside gene matches: 4. The CDR3 loop spans 16 amino acids. This CDR3 reads CASSRRLAGDTDTQYF. Here the CDR3 DNA reads TGCGCCAGCAGCCGACGACTAGCGGGAGACACAGATACGCAGTATTTT.

This chain joins TRBV11-2 and TRBJ2-7; D might be TRBD1 (5 bases). Trimming pared 5 bases from V and 3 bases from J, leaving 20 bases between. CDR1 and CDR2 (germline): SGHAT, FQNNGV. The CDR3 length is 16 residues. The CDR3 loop reads CASSPGRFRGFYEQYF. The CDR3 bases are TGTGCCAGCAGCCCTGGCCGGTTTAGGGGATTCTACGAGCAGTACTTC.

The chain uses TRBV5-5 and TRBJ2-7; 8 bases are a match to TRBD2. J lost 3 bases, V lost 0 bases, and 5 bases had no gene match. Germline lookup yields CDR1 SGHKS and CDR2 YYEKEE (reference sequence). This CDR3 region has 15 residues. Written as DNA, the CDR3 is TGTGCCAGCAGCTTGGGAAGCGGGAGTGGCTACGAGCAGTACTTC. As protein: CASSLGSGSGYEQYF.

The CDR3 spells CASSKTLRAEEQYF. The CDR3 bases are TGTGCCAGCAGTAAAACACTCAGGGCCGAGGAGCAGTACTTC. V is TRBV21-1 and J is TRBJ2-7; the listed D gene, TRBD1, was not tested against the DNA. TRBV21-1 is a pseudogene. The CDR3 has 14 amino acids.

This clone was recorded once. This rearrangement joins TRBV2 to TRBJ2-7; D gene uncertain. Germline V lookup: CDR1 SNHLY, CDR2 FYNNEI. Trimming left V 0 bases short and J 2 bases short, with 5 bases between. This CDR3 is 13 amino acids long. The CDR3, as DNA: TGTGCCAGCAGTGAAGCGCAAGCCTACGAGCAGTACGTC. This sequence encodes CASSEAQAYEQYV.

The chain couples TRBV28 to TRBJ2-4; D is ambiguous. The germline gives CDR1 MDHEN, CDR2 SYDVKM. V was pared by 5 bases and J by 1 base, with 18 bases between. This CDR3 is built from 17 residues. The CDR3 DNA is TGTGCCAGCAGTATAGAGGCCCCCCTACGGGCCAAAAACATTCAGTACTTC. It yields the protein CASSIEAPLRAKNIQYF.

In this sample, this clone turned up once. The rearrangement joins TRBV7-2 to TRBJ2-4, with 7 positions matching TRBD2. Trimming cost V 3 bases and J 11 bases; bases outside gene matches: 1. The CDR3 runs 11 residues. Germline V lookup: CDR1 SGHTA, CDR2 FQGNSA. This CDR3 is CASSLAGVQYF. CDR3 DNA sequence: TGTGCCAGCAGCTTGGCGGGAGTTCAGTACTTC.